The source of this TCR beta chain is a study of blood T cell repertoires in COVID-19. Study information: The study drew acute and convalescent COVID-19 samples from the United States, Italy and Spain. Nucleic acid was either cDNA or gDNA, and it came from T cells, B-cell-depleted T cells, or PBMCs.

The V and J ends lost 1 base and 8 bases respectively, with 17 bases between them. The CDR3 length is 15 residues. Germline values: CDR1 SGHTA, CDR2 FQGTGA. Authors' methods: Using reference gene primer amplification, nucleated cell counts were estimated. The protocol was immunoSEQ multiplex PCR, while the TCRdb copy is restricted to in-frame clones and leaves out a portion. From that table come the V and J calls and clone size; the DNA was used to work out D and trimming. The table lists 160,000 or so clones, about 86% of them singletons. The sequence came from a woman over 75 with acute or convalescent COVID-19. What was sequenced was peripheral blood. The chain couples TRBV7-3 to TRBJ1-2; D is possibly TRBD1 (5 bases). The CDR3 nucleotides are TGTGCCAGCAGCTTAAACGGGGGTTCTGGTTCCGGCTACACCTTC. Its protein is CASSLNGGSGSGYTF.